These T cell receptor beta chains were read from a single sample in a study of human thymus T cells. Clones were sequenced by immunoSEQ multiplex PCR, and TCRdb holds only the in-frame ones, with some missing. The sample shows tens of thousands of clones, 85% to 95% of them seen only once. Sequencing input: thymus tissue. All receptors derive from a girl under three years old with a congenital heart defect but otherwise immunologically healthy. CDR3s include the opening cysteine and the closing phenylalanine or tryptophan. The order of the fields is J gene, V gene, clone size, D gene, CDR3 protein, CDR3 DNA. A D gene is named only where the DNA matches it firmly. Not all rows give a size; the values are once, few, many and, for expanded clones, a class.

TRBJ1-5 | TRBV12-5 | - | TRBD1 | CASGLTRTGGRNQPQHF | TGTGCTAGTGGTTTAACGCGGACAGGGGGGCGCAATCAGCCCCAGCATTTT
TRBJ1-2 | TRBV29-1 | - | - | CSVPAALNYGYTF | TGCAGCGTTCCAGCCGCTCTGAACTATGGCTACACCTTC
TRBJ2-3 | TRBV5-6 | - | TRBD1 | CASSLRGRAITDTQYF | TGTGCCAGCAGCCTCAGGGGGCGCGCCATCACAGATACGCAGTATTTT
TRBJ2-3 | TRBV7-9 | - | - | CASSSTDTQYF | TGTGCCAGCAGCTCCACAGATACGCAGTATTTT
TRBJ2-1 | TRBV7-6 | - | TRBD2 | CASSFPERERDEQFF | TGTGCCAGCAGCTTCCCCGAGCGGGAGAGAGATGAGCAGTTCTTC
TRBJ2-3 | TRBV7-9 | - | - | CASSALGRTDTQYF | TGTGCCAGCAGCGCCCTCGGTCGCACAGATACGCAGTATTTT
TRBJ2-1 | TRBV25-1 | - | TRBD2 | CASSSGLATQQSYNEQFF | TGTGCCAGCAGTTCGGGACTAGCGACCCAACAGTCCTACAATGAGCAGTTCTTC
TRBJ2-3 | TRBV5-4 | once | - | CASSFFGEGDPPVHTQYF | TGTGCCAGCAGCTTTTTTGGCGAGGGGGACCCTCCGGTACATACGCAGTATTTT
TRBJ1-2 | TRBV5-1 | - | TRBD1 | CARALGGDYGYTF | TGCGCCAGGGCCCTAGGGGGCGACTATGGCTACACCTTC
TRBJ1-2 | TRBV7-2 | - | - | CASSLGWVYGYTF | TGTGCCAGCAGCTTGGGCTGGGTCTATGGCTACACCTTC
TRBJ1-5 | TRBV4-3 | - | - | CASSQDFRGVAQPQHF | TGCGCCAGCAGCCAAGATTTTAGGGGGGTGGCTCAGCCCCAGCATTTT
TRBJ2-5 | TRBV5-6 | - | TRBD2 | CASSPVTSGRGETQYF | TGTGCCAGCAGCCCGGTGACTAGCGGCCGGGGAGAGACCCAGTACTTC
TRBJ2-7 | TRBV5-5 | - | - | CASSLGVGLQEGSREQYF | TGTGCCAGCAGCTTGGGAGTGGGATTGCAGGAGGGGTCGCGGGAGCAGTACTTC
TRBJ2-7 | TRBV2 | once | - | CASSEQTYEQYF | TGTGCCAGCAGTGAACAGACCTACGAGCAGTACTTC
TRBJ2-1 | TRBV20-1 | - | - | CSARGSPKQFF | TGCAGTGCTAGAGGGTCACCTAAGCAGTTCTTC
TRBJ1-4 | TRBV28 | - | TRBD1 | CASSVGTGGYHEKLFF | TGTGCCAGCAGTGTTGGGACAGGGGGCTATCATGAAAAACTGTTTTTT
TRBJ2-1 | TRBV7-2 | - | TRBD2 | CASSPPAGGLYNEQFF | TGTGCCAGCAGCCCCCCGGCGGGAGGACTCTACAATGAGCAGTTCTTC